This TCR beta chain is drawn from a study of cytomegalovirus exposure and HLA in healthy donors. General observations from the study: In vitro work confirmed that three CMV-associated chains recognize CMV antigens.

As regards this clone: Its antigen is not identified.

Produced via immunoSEQ multiplex PCR; TCRdb's table is partial and in-frame only. The repertoire holds roughly 180,000 clones, approximately 84% seen once, with under 7.5% in the top ten. The germline V gene has CDR1 MNHNS and CDR2 SASEGT. The CDR3 is 13 residues long. V was shortened by 6 bases and J by 3 bases, with 9 bases between the two germline ends. The J gene is TRBJ2-1, the V gene TRBV6-1; D is uncertain. The source material was PBMCs. This receptor was identified in a man between 18 and 35 years old in good health and CMV-seropositive. The CDR3 protein is CASSYDSYNEQFF. CDR3 sequence (DNA): TGTGCCAGCAGCTACGATAGCTACAATGAGCAGTTCTTC.